This T cell receptor beta chain was profiled in a study of cytomegalovirus exposure and HLA in healthy donors. 13 Jbeta primers and 60 Vbeta primers were used for the PCR. Method: immunoSEQ multiplex PCR; TCRdb's copy keeps in-frame clones and lacks some. The repertoire has 130,000 to 150,000 clones, over 70% of them found once; the top ten carry approximately 5.1%. Material for sequencing was PBMCs. The receptor was derived from a male donor in good health and CMV-seronegative.

The chain's CDR3 is CASSYQGDYGYTF. The CDR3 coding sequence is TGTGCCAGCAGCTACCAGGGGGACTATGGCTACACCTTC. The chain is built from TRBV28 and TRBJ1-2; 7 nucleotides line up with TRBD1. This CDR3 is built from 13 residues. After removal of 6 bases from V and 3 bases from J, the junction contained 4 bases not matched to a gene. Germline V gene sequence: CDR1 MDHEN, CDR2 SYDVKM.